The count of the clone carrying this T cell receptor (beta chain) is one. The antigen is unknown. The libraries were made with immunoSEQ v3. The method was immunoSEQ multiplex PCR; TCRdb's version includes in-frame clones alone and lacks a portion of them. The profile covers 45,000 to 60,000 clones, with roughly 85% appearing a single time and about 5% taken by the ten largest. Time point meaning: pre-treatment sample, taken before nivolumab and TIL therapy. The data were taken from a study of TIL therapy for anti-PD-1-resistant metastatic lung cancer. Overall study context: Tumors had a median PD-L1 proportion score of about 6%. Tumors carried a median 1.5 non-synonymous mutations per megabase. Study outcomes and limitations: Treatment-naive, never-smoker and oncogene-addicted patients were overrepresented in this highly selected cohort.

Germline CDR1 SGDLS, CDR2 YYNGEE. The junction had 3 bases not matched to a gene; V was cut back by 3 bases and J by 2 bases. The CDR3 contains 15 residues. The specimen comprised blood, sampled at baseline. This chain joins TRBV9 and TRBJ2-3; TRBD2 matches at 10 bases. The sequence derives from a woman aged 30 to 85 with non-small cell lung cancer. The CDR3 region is CASSDSGRNTDTQYF. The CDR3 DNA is TGTGCCAGCAGCGATAGCGGGAGGAACACAGATACGCAGTATTTT.